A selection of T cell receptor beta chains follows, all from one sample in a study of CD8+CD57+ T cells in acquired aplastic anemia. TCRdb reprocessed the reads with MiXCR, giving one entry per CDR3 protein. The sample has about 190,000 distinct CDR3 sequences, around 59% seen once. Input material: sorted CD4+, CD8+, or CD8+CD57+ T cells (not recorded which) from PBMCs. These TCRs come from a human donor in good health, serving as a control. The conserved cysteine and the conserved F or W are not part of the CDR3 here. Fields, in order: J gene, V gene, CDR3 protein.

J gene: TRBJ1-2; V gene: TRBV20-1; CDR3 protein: SASPRSGGRSGYGYT
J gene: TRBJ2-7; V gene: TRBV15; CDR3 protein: ATSRSRGRSYEQY
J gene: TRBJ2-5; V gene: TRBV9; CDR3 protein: ASSSQGGRETQY
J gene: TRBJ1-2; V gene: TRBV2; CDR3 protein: ASDRGGGYT
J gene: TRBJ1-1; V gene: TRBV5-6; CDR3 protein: ASSGQGRQVNTEAF
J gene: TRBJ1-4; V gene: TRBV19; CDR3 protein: ASTDTPTARGVYEKLF
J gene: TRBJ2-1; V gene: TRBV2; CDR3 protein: ASREDRPSYNEQF
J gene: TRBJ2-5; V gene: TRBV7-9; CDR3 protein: ASSLVPQETQY
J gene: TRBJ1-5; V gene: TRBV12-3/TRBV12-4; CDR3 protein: ASSLDSPQPQH
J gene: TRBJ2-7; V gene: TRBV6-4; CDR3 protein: ASSSGNRGRSSYEQY
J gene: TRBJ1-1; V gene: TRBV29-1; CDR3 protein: SARDRGWNTEAF
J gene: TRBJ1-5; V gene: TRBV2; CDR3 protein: ASTLGGLRPNQPQH
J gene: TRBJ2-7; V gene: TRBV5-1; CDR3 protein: ASRSGIFSYEQY
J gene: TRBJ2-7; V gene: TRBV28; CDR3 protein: ASSSLGTKLYEQY
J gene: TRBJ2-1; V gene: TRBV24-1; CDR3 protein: ATSDFPGTSGRNEQF
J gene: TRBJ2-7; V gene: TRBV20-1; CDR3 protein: SARDPEGGDSYEQY
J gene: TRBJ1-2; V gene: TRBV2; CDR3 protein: ASRPGSGRYGYT
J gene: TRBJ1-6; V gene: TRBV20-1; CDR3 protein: SAGQGASPLH
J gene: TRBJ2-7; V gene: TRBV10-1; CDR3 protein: ASSESDRGFEQY
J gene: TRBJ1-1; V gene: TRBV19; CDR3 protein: ASRDRGRTEAF
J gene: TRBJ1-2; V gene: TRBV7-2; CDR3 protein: ASSASIHRGHYGYT
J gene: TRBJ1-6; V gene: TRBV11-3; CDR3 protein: ASSQDPENSPLH
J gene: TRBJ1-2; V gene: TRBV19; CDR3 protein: ASSIGTGPYT
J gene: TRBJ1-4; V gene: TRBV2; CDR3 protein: ASGSRGEKLF
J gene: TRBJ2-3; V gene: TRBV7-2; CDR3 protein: ASSPRHRQDTQY
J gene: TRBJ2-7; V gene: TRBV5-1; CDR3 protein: ASSFNGYSYEQY
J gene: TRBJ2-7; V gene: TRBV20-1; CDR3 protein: SARDAGQGTSYEQY
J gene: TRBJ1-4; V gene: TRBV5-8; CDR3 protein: ASSPRGTGVEKLF
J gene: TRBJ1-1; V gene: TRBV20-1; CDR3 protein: SASSMGQGKNTEAF
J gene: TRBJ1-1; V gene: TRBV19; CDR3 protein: ASSPTGRSEAF
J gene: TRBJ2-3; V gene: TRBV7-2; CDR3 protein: ASSFQLAHTDTQY
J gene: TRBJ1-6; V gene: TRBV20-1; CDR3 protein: SVFDTGDSPLH
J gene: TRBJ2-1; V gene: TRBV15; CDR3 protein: ATSRSSGNYNEQF
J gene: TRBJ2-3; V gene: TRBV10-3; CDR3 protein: AISMTSGAGDTQY
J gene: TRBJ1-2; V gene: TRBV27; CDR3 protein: ASSFRDNYGYT
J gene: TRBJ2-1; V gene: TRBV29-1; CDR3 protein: SADTGGSYNEQF
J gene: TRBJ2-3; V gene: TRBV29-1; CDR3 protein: SVGTVTDTQY
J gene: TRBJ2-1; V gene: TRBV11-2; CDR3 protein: ASSLWGRSSYNEQF
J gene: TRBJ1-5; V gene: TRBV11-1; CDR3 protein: ASRSSRGVRNNQPQH
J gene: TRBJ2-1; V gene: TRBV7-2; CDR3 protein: ASSPLLGQGARGQF
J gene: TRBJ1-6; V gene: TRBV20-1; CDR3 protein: SARDDRTSSYNSPLH
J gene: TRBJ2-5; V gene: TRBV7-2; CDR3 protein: ASSFWSQRGETQY
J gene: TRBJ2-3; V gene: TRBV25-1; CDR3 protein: ASSEFGGSTDTQY
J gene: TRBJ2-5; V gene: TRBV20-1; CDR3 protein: SAPKGTVEETQY
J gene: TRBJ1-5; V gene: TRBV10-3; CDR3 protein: AISERRASSNQPQH
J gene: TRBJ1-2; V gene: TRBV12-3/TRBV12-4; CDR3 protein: ASSLGGRFNGYT
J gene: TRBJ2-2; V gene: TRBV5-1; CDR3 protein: ASSLSGQGPGGNTGELF
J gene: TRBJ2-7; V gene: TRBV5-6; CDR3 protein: ASSFRTSYEQY
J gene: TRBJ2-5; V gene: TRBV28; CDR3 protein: ASGAGPSETQY
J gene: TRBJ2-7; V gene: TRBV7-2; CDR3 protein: ASSLGDRSSYEQY
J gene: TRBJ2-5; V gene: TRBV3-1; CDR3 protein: ASSRNQGGGETQY
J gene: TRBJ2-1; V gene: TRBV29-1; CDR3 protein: SLGQVDDEQF
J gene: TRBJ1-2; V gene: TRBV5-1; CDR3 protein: ASSLEGGLYGYT
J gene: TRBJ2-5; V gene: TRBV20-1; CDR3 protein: SAREEGQGTQY
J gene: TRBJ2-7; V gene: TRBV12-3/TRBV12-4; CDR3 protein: ASTPGASYEQY
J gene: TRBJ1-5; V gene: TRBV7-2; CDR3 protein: ASSLGHKDRGNQPQH
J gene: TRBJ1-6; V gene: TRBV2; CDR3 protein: ASSERQAVASPLH
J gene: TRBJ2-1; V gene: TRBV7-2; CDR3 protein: ASSLPGVSGGLHEQF
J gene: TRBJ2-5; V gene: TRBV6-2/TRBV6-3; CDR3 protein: ASSSPPQETQY
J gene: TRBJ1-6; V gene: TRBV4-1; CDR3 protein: ASSQDPDRGRYNSPLH